This T cell receptor beta chain comes out of a study of T cells in localized non-small cell lung cancer. Data came from immunoSEQ multiplex PCR; TCRdb stores just in-frame clones and leaves some out. The table has about 59,000 clones, approximately 90% seen once. CDR1 and CDR2 (germline): LNHDA, SQIVND (reference sequence). This CDR3 region has 15 residues. With 0 bases removed from V and 3 bases from J, the gap between germline ends came to 11 bases. To note about this clone: Its antigen remains unknown.

Study-level results: Uninvolved adjacent lung showed peak T cell clonality, exceeding tumor.

The sequencing used peripheral blood, collected before any cancer treatment. This sequence joins TRBV19 and TRBJ1-2; weak D call: TRBD1 (5 bases). The receptor was derived from a man aged 35-75 years with stage I lung adenocarcinoma. This CDR3 is CASSIEWGAHYGYTF. CDR3 bases: TGTGCCAGTAGTATAGAGTGGGGCGCGCACTATGGCTACACCTTC.